This TCR beta chain stems from a study of blood T cell repertoires in COVID-19. Note on this clone: Other DNA sequences of this sample code for an identical CDR3.

Only in-frame clones appear in the TCRdb table, and some are missing; sequencing was by immunoSEQ multiplex PCR. This sample has 75,000 to 100,000 clones; around 72% occur once, and the top ten carry approximately 25%. The V gene's germline CDR1 is SEHNR and CDR2 FQNEAQ (reference sequence). Germline trimming cut 6 bases from V and 5 bases from J; bases unmatched to any gene: 2. The CDR3 covers 14 residues. The TCR originated in a man in his sixties or seventies with acute or convalescent COVID-19. Specimen: peripheral blood. V usage is TRBV7-9 and J usage is TRBJ2-3; TRBD2 aligns across 13 bases. The CDR3 here is CASRRTSGRDTQYF. The CDR3 region has the DNA TGTGCCAGCAGACGGACTAGCGGGAGAGATACGCAGTATTTT. Drawing the rest from reference TRBV7-9 and TRBJ2-3, the complete variable domain is DTGVSQNPRHKITKRGQNVTFRCDPISEHNRLYWYRQTLGQGPEFLTYFQNEAQLEKSRLLSDRFSAERPKGSFSTLEIQRTEQGDSAMYLCASRRTSGRDTQYFGPGTRLTVL.